These 30 T cell receptor beta chains originate from one sample sequenced in a study of cytomegalovirus exposure and HLA in healthy donors. PCR used 60 Vbeta primers and 13 Jbeta primers. The method was immunoSEQ multiplex PCR; TCRdb's version includes in-frame clones alone and lacks a portion of them. The sample holds roughly 150,000 clones, around 79% seen once. The sequenced sample was PBMCs. These receptors were obtained from a man aged 40-50 years in good health and CMV-seropositive.

This chain connects TRBV29-1 to TRBJ1-3, with D possibly being TRBD1 (6 bases). CDR3 length equals 16 residues. V lost 6 bases, J lost 2 bases, and 20 bases lay in between. Germline V gene sequence: CDR1 SQVTM, CDR2 ANQGSEA. The CDR3 DNA is TGCAGCGTACTCAGAACGCAGGGGTCCGCTGGAAACACCATATATTTT. Its translation is CSVLRTQGSAGNTIYF.

For the CDR3, the DNA is TGTGCCAGTAGTCCCCAAACAGGGAACTATGGCTACACCTTC. This gives the protein CASSPQTGNYGYTF. The chain recombines TRBV19 with TRBJ1-2; maybe TRBD1 (6 bases). There are 14 residues in the CDR3. The V gene lost 5 bases and the J gene lost 2 bases, with 12 bases spanning the gap. Germline V gives CDR1 LNHDA, CDR2 SQIVND (reference sequence).

CDR3 DNA: TGTGCCAGCAGTTCGGGGTGGGAGGGGAATTCACCCCTCCACTTT. Translated, it gives CASSSGWEGNSPLHF. This chain joins TRBV6-5 and TRBJ1-6, with D perhaps matching TRBD1 (5 bases). V lost 4 bases and J 7 bases, leaving 14 bases between the germline ends. The CDR3 has 15 amino acids. Per germline, CDR1 MNHEY and CDR2 SVGAGI.

The chain joins TRBV21-1 to TRBJ2-1; the table's D gene call, TRBD2, was not cross checked with the DNA. TRBV21-1 is a pseudogene locus. This CDR3 has 15 amino acids. The CDR3 DNA reads TGTGCCAGCAGCAAAGAGTCACTAGCCAGGGATGAGCAGTTCTTC. Protein sequence: CASSKESLARDEQFF.

This chain joins TRBV7-9 and TRBJ2-5; perhaps TRBD1 as D (5 bases). The germline CDR1 and CDR2 sequences are SEHNR and FQNEAQ (reference sequence). The V gene lost 2 bases and the J gene lost 2 bases, with 24 bases spanning the gap. The CDR3 sequence is 19 residues long. CDR3 sequence: CASSLNKRTPFLPQETQYF. For the CDR3, the DNA is TGTGCCAGCAGCTTAAACAAGAGGACACCCTTTCTTCCGCAAGAGACCCAGTACTTC. Full variable domain (missing parts from reference TRBV7-9 and TRBJ2-5): DTGVSQNPRHKITKRGQNVTFRCDPISEHNRLYWYRQTLGQGPEFLTYFQNEAQLEKSRLLSDRFSAERPKGSFSTLEIQRTEQGDSAMYLCASSLNKRTPFLPQETQYFGPGTRLLVL.

The rearrangement uses TRBV6-1 and TRBJ2-5; D possibly corresponds to TRBD2 (6 bases). CDR3 length equals 12 residues. Germline loops: CDR1 MNHNS, CDR2 SASEGT. Deletions cut 2 bases from V and 13 bases from J, with 14 bases between. This CDR3 is CASSERRDSTYF. The CDR3 nucleotides read TGTGCCAGCAGTGAAAGGCGGGACTCCACGTACTTC.

CDR3 nucleotides: TGTGCCAGCAGTCCGGACAGATATAGCAATCAGCCCCAGCATTTT. This encodes CASSPDRYSNQPQHF. This chain joins TRBV27 and TRBJ1-5; D possibly corresponds to TRBD1 (6 bases). Germline loops: CDR1 MNHEY, CDR2 SMNVEV (reference sequence). Trimming removed 5 bases from V and 0 bases from J, with 11 bases in between. The CDR3 runs 15 residues.

The chain couples TRBV30 to TRBJ1-3; maybe TRBD1 (6 bases). Trimming removed 3 bases at V and 0 bases at J, with 12 bases between. The germline CDR1 and CDR2 sequences are GTSNPN and SVGIG (reference sequence). The CDR3 runs to 15 residues. The CDR3: CAWRETGSSGNTIYF. The CDR3 region has the DNA TGTGCCTGGAGGGAAACAGGGTCCTCTGGAAACACCATATATTTT.

The rearrangement links TRBV18 to TRBJ2-7, with D perhaps matching TRBD1 (6 bases). The CDR3 runs to 12 residues. Per germline, CDR1 KGHSH and CDR2 LQKENI. Trimming removed 5 bases at V and 3 bases at J, with 8 bases between. The CDR3 sequence is CASSTDSYEQYF. The DNA for the CDR3 is TGTGCCAGCTCAACGGACAGCTACGAGCAGTACTTC.

This chain links TRBV27 with TRBJ1-5; TRBD1 matches at 8 bases. CDR3 length: 15 residues. CDR1 is MNHEY, CDR2 SMNVEV, per germline (reference sequence). V lost 1 base and J lost 7; bases outside the gene matches: 6. The CDR3 region has the DNA TGTGCCAGCAGTTTATTCACAGGGGGGAAGCAGCCCCAGCATTTT. It is translated as CASSLFTGGKQPQHF.

V gene TRBV6-5 combines with J gene TRBJ2-3, with 11 positions matching TRBD2. The germline V gene encodes CDR1 MNHEY and CDR2 SVGAGI. CDR3 size: 14 residues. The junction had 5 bases not matched to a gene; V was cut back by 10 bases and J by 2 bases. The CDR3, as DNA: TGTGCCACAGGACTAGCGGGCTTCACAGATACGCAGTATTTT. Protein: CATGLAGFTDTQYF.

The V call is TRBV27, the J call TRBJ1-6, with 9 bases that match TRBD1. This CDR3 is built from 18 residues. Trimming cost V 6 bases and J 9 bases; bases outside gene matches: 18. The germline V gene has CDR1 MNHEY and CDR2 SMNVEV (reference sequence). The CDR3 loop reads CASSLTDYYRGLSSPLHF. Here the CDR3 DNA reads TGTGCCAGCAGCCTGACCGATTACTACAGGGGGCTGAGTTCACCCCTCCACTTT.

The chain couples TRBV7-2 to TRBJ1-1, with a tentative D call TRBD1 (5 bases). The CDR3 runs to 15 residues. V was trimmed by 0 bases and J by 6 bases, leaving 14 bases between them. Germline loops: CDR1 SGHTA, CDR2 FQGNSA. CDR3 nucleotides: TGTGCCAGCAGCTTAGCAGGCTCCGTACAGGCTGAAGCTTTCTTT. This sequence encodes CASSLAGSVQAEAFF.

The chain carries TRBV5-1 and TRBJ1-1; D is unresolved. Germline V gene sequence: CDR1 SGHRS, CDR2 YFSETQ. The CDR3 runs 15 residues. V lost 2 bases, J lost 3 bases, and 14 bases lay in between. In DNA, the CDR3 is TGCGCCAGCAGCTTCCCGAGGGCGCGGGACACTGAAGCTTTCTTT. Its protein is CASSFPRARDTEAFF.

This clone has a single count. This chain links TRBV2 with TRBJ1-4, with D unresolved. Deletions cut 6 bases from V and 8 bases from J, with 7 bases between. CDR3 length: 11 residues. Looked up from germline, CDR1 is SNHLY and CDR2 is FYNNEI. The CDR3 nucleotides are TGTGCCAGCAGGGGCCGCGAAAAACTGTTTTTT. Its translation: CASRGREKLFF.

V is TRBV10-1 and J is TRBJ2-2; D may be TRBD2 (5 bases). V dropped 10 bases and J dropped 10 bases, with 19 bases sitting between them. Germline-derived CDR1 and CDR2 are WNHNN and SYGVQD (reference sequence). CDR3 length equals 13 residues. CDR3 bases: TGCGCCACTACCGGGGATACAAAGGCGGAGCTGTTTTTT. Its protein is CATTGDTKAELFF.

This sequence joins TRBV2 and TRBJ2-5, with 8 positions matching TRBD2. The J call may be in error: the DNA end matches TRBJ2-7 better. Germline CDR1 is SNHLY and CDR2 is FYNNEI. The CDR3 is made up of 13 amino acids. CDR3 DNA: TGTGCCAGCAGTACTAGCGGACCGTACGAGCAGTACTTC. Encoded protein: CASSTSGPYEQYF.

The chain uses TRBV19 and TRBJ2-7; D ambiguous. V was clipped by 5 bases and J by 0 bases, with 14 bases between them. The CDR3 runs to 15 residues. CDR1 LNHDA and CDR2 SQIVND come from the germline V gene (reference sequence). The CDR3, as DNA: TGTGCCAGTAGTGAGGATCCCCCCCCCTCCTACGAGCAGTACTTC. Its translation: CASSEDPPPSYEQYF.

About this clone: Its ends do not fully match the called genes, so a read error is possible. The chain uses TRBV7-9 and TRBJ1-1; D is unresolved. Germline V CDR1 and CDR2: SEHNR, FQNEAQ (reference sequence). The CDR3 has 12 amino acids. CDR3 sequence reads: CSSSLSGSEAFF. CDR3 nucleotide sequence: TGTTCCAGCAGCTTGTCGGGTTCTGAAGCTTTCTTT.

The rearrangement links TRBV5-6 to TRBJ1-1; D remains ambiguous. This CDR3 spans 15 amino acids. Trimming took 0 bases from V and 5 from J, leaving 14 bases between them. Germline CDR1 is SGHDT and CDR2 is YYEEEE. This CDR3 reads CASSLERGGRTEAFF. The DNA of the CDR3 is TGTGCCAGCAGCTTGGAACGGGGAGGCAGGACTGAAGCTTTCTTT. Full variable domain (outside the CDR3, taken from reference TRBV5-6 and TRBJ1-1): DAGVTQSPTHLIKTRGQQVTLRCSPKSGHDTVSWYQQALGQGPQFIFQYYEEEERQRGNFPDRFSGHQFPNYSSELNVNALLLGDSALYLCASSLERGGRTEAFFGQGTRLTVV.

The chain recombines TRBV4-1 with TRBJ2-7; D is ambiguous. This CDR3 contains 15 residues. Per the germline V gene, CDR1 is MGHRA and CDR2 is YSYEKL. V lost 0 bases and J lost 1, with 10 bases in between. The CDR3 protein is CASSQDVAQSYEQYF. The CDR3 coding sequence is TGCGCCAGCAGCCAAGATGTGGCACAGTCCTACGAGCAGTACTTC.

This chain uses TRBV2 with TRBJ2-7; 9 bases are shared with TRBD2. Germline-derived CDR1 and CDR2 are SNHLY and FYNNEI. The CDR3 has 14 residues. With 11 bases clipped from V and 1 base from J, the junction kept 9 bases outside the gene matches. The CDR3 DNA follows: TGTGCCTCAAAGGAGGCGGGAGGGTCCTACGAGCAGTACTTC. Translating it yields CASKEAGGSYEQYF.

This chain joins TRBV5-1 and TRBJ2-7; TRBD2 matches 7 bases. Germline loops: CDR1 SGHRS, CDR2 YFSETQ. V shed 0 bases, J shed 5 bases, and the junction held 8 bases outside the gene matches. The CDR3 has 15 residues. This CDR3 reads CASSLDGAGVDEQYF. The CDR3 coding sequence is TGCGCCAGCAGCTTGGATGGGGCGGGAGTGGACGAGCAGTACTTC.

A few counts support this clone. The chain recombines TRBV7-9 with TRBJ1-1; D uncertain. From germline, CDR1 is SEHNR and CDR2 FQNEAQ (reference sequence). The V end was cut by 5 bases, the J end by 5 bases, with 15 bases between. The length of the CDR3 is 14 residues. The CDR3 bases are TGTGCCAGCAGCCTACGGGGTCTGGGGACTGAAGCTTTCTTT. It codes for CASSLRGLGTEAFF.

Here the CDR3 DNA reads TGTGCCAGCAGTGACTCGGCCCGGGGCAGGGGGCGCGGAGGGTATAGCAATCAGCCCCAGCATTTT. This codes for CASSDSARGRGRGGYSNQPQHF. J is TRBJ1-5 and V is TRBV6-4; 8 bases map to TRBD1. Germline assignment: CDR1 MRHNA and CDR2 SNTAGT. CDR3 length: 22 amino acids. J gave up 0 bases and V 0 bases, and 19 bases lay outside the gene matches.

V and J are TRBV11-3 and TRBJ2-2; 8 bases are a match to TRBD1. With V trimmed by 7 bases and J by 6 bases, 4 bases remained unmatched. The CDR3 is 13 residues long. The germline V gene has CDR1 SGHNT and CDR2 YENEEA. The CDR3 region has the DNA TGTGCCAGCACCAGGGGGCTGGCCGGGGAGCTGTTTTTT. It is translated as CASTRGLAGELFF.

The chain is built from TRBV19 and TRBJ2-7, with 12 bases aligning to TRBD2. The V segment lost 3 bases and the J segment 6 bases; nucleotides outside the gene matches: 3. The germline gives CDR1 LNHDA, CDR2 SQIVND (reference sequence). This CDR3 has 14 amino acids. The CDR3 region is CASSMATSGSEQYF. CDR3 in DNA: TGTGCCAGTAGTATGGCGACTAGCGGGAGCGAGCAGTACTTC.

This chain connects TRBV6-1 to TRBJ2-1; 7 nucleotides agree with TRBD1. The CDR3 sequence is 14 residues long. Looked up from germline, CDR1 is MNHNS and CDR2 is SASEGT. The J segment lost 7 bases and the V segment lost 5 bases, leaving 8 bases of the junction unmatched. The CDR3 bases are TGTGCCAGCAGTACAGACAGGGTGGTTAATGAGCAGTTCTTC. It codes for CASSTDRVVNEQFF.

This clone was counted once. J is TRBJ1-2 and V is TRBV5-6; D uncertain. V shed 4 bases and J shed 5 bases, with 12 bases lying between them. The CDR3 runs to 13 residues. From germline, CDR1 is SGHDT and CDR2 YYEEEE. Written as DNA, the CDR3 is TGTGCCAGCAGCGGCGGGAGACGATATGGCTACACCTTC. Protein sequence: CASSGGRRYGYTF.

The CDR3 DNA reads TGCGCCAGCAGCTCGGGACAGCAAGAGACCCAGTACTTC. This gives the protein CASSSGQQETQYF. The V call is TRBV5-1, the J call TRBJ2-5; 7 bases are shared with TRBD1. CDR3 length equals 13 residues. CDR1 and CDR2 from the germline V gene are SGHRS and YFSETQ. The trim removed 3 bases at V and 2 bases at J, leaving 1 base unmatched.